This entry lists 20 T cell receptor beta chains sequenced from one sample in a study of regulatory T cells in long-lasting Graves disease. Relying on iRepertoire HTBI primers and Arm-PCR of CDR3 regions, the team built TCR beta libraries. TCRdb reanalysed the multiplex PCR reads using MiXCR and keeps one entry per CDR3 protein. This table has some 450,000 distinct CDR3 sequences, around 17% appearing once. Time point reported: newly diagnosed GD, antithyroid drugs for less than 3 months. Extracted RNA from PBMCs served as the source of the TCR library. Separately, the same data were catalogued under a study of T cells in Graves' hyperthyroidism and ophthalmopathy.

The specimen comprised peripheral blood mononuclear cells (PBMCs), sampled at new diagnosis, from a patient treated with antithyroid drugs. The source is a woman in her 30s with Graves disease.

The chain has TRBV3-1 and TRBJ1-2, with D perhaps matching TRBD1 (5 bases). V was clipped by 4 bases and J by 7 bases, with 10 bases between them. Germline loops: CDR1 LGHDT, CDR2 YNNKEL (reference sequence). This CDR3 has 12 amino acids. CDR3 loop: CASSLRGSGYTF. The CDR3 bases are TGTGCCAGCAGCCTCCGGGGGTCTGGCTACACCTTC.

The sample holds one count of this clonotype. The chain employs TRBV11-2 and TRBJ2-5; no reliable D call. Germline V gene sequence: CDR1 SGHAT, CDR2 FQNNGV. V was pared by 5 bases and J by 1 base, with 11 bases between. The CDR3 covers 14 residues. This chain's CDR3 is CASSPWSRQETQYF. CDR3 sequence (DNA): TGTGCCAGCAGCCCCTGGTCCCGCCAAGAGACCCAGTACTTC.

This clonotype was recorded many times. The V gene is TRBV29-1, the J gene TRBJ2-7, with no clear D. The CDR3 has 11 residues. V was cut by 4 bases and J by 3 bases, with 7 bases left in between. Germline values: CDR1 SQVTM, CDR2 ANQGSEA. The CDR3 coding sequence is TGCAGCGTTGGGACCAGCTACGAGCAGTACTTC. Translating gives CSVGTSYEQYF.

CDR3 in DNA: TGTGCCAGCGCCAAAGCAGGGACAGGGCCTTCCTACGAGCAGTACTTC. This encodes CASAKAGTGPSYEQYF. The chain combines TRBV5-5 with TRBJ2-7; 9 bases map to TRBD1. The CDR3 runs to 16 residues. V was pared by 7 bases and J by 1 base, with 12 bases of the junction left unmatched. Germline V gene lookup returns CDR1 SGHKS and CDR2 YYEKEE (reference sequence).

This clonotype was observed at least ten times. The chain carries TRBV28 and TRBJ2-7; maybe TRBD2 (5 bases). V was pared by 2 bases and J by 3 bases, with 11 bases between. CDR1 and CDR2 from the germline V gene are MDHEN and SYDVKM. The CDR3 is 14 residues long. This CDR3 reads CASSLRGSFYEQYF. The CDR3 nucleotides are TGTGCCAGCAGTTTAAGAGGGTCGTTCTACGAGCAGTACTTC.

This clonotype was seen ten or more times. The genes are TRBV20-1 and TRBJ2-3; 14 bases match TRBD2. The CDR3 is 16 amino acids. CDR1 is DFQATT, CDR2 SNEGSKA, per germline (reference sequence). Trimming cost V 6 bases and J 8 bases; bases outside gene matches: 13. CDR3 DNA: TGCAGTGCCAGGACCCGGACTAGCGGGAGGTCGGGTACGCAGTATTTT. Protein: CSARTRTSGRSGTQYF.

This clonotype has at least ten counts. The chain uses TRBV18 and TRBJ1-5, with D unclear. The germline V gene encodes CDR1 KGHSH and CDR2 LQKENI. The V end lost 5 bases, the J end lost 5 bases, and 19 bases lay between the germline ends. CDR3 size: 16 residues. The CDR3 spells CASSTQPGGIDQPQHF. CDR3 sequence (DNA): TGTGCCAGCTCAACACAACCAGGAGGGATAGATCAGCCCCAGCATTTT. The full variable domain, its missing parts supplied by reference TRBV18 and TRBJ1-5, is NAGVMQNPRHLVRRRGQEARLRCSPMKGHSHVYWYRQLPEEGLKFMVYLQKENIIDESGMPKERFSAEFPKEGPSILRIQQVVRGDSAAYFCASSTQPGGIDQPQHFGDGTRLSIL.

This clonotype was observed many times. V is TRBV20-1 and J is TRBJ2-2, with D tentatively TRBD1 (6 bases). The CDR3 has 14 residues. Trimming pared 3 bases from V and 2 bases from J, leaving 10 bases between. Germline V gives CDR1 DFQATT, CDR2 SNEGSKA (reference sequence). CDR3 coding DNA: TGCAGTGCTAGGTCACAGGGAAACACCGGGGAGCTGTTTTTT. Protein product: CSARSQGNTGELFF.

This clonotype was counted only a few times. The gene calls are TRBV5-4 and TRBJ2-2; a weak D match, TRBD1 (6 bases). CDR3 size: 17 residues. V was pared by 4 bases and J by 0 bases, with 16 bases between. CDR1 and CDR2 from the germline V gene are SGHNT and YYREEE (reference sequence). The CDR3 loop reads CASSPTPGHSNTGELFF. CDR3 nucleotide sequence: TGTGCCAGCAGCCCGACACCGGGACACTCGAACACCGGGGAGCTGTTTTTT.

Of note for this clonotype: A read error may be the cause here, since a much bigger clone is one base away. The chain combines TRBV28 with TRBJ2-3; the D is unclear. The last part of the DNA fits TRBJ2-5 better; the J call may be wrong. The CDR3 extends over 13 amino acids. CDR1 is MDHEN, CDR2 SYDVKM, per germline. In nucleotides, the CDR3 is TGTGCCAGCAGCCCCAATAGCAAGGGGACCCAGTACTTC. Its protein product is CASSPNSKGTQYF.

This clonotype was detected many times. The chain is built from TRBV29-1 and TRBJ2-1; D gene uncertain. CDR1 is SQVTM and CDR2 is ANQGSEA in the germline V gene. Trimming stripped 4 bases from V and 0 bases from J, with 10 bases between. CDR3 size: 14 residues. Here the CDR3 DNA reads TGCAGCGTTGTCCGCCGGAGCTCCTACAATGAGCAGTTCTTC. Its translation is CSVVRRSSYNEQFF.

This clonotype was observed many times. The chain has TRBV7-9 and TRBJ2-7; possible D gene TRBD2, 5 bases. Germline V CDR1 and CDR2: SEHNR, FQNEAQ (reference sequence). This CDR3 contains 13 residues. V lost 2 bases to trimming and J lost 1 base, with 6 bases between them. The DNA for the CDR3 is TGTGCCAGCAGCTTAAGCGGTTCCTACGAGCAGTACTTC. This sequence encodes CASSLSGSYEQYF.

This clonotype was recorded a few times. The gene calls are TRBV6-5 and TRBJ2-2; D remains unclear. The CDR3 extends over 15 amino acids. CDR1 is MNHEY, CDR2 SVGAGI, per germline. Trimming pared 0 bases from V and 4 bases from J, leaving 9 bases between. The CDR3 is CASSYSRTSTGELFF. For the CDR3, the DNA is TGTGCCAGCAGTTACTCGAGAACGAGCACCGGGGAGCTGTTTTTT.

This clonotype has just a few counts. The chain has TRBV25-1 and TRBJ2-5; either TRBD1 or TRBD2 may fit D (5 bases each). The CDR3 runs 13 residues. V lost 5 bases and J 5 bases, leaving 12 bases between the germline ends. Looked up from germline, CDR1 is MGHDK and CDR2 is SYGVNS. This CDR3 reads CASSTGLWETQYF. The CDR3 DNA sequence: TGTGCCAGCAGTACGGGGCTTTGGGAGACCCAGTACTTC.

This sequence joins TRBV12-3 or TRBV12-4 and TRBJ2-7; TRBD1 matches 12 bases. The CDR3 has 17 residues. V was pared by 4 bases and J by 2 bases, with 9 bases of the junction left unmatched. The CDR3 sequence is CASSSALRDRGPYEQYF. CDR3 DNA: TGTGCCAGCAGTTCCGCGCTCCGGGACAGGGGGCCCTACGAGCAGTACTTC.

This clonotype has only a few counts. The chain couples TRBV29-1 to TRBJ2-7, with 9 nucleotides matching TRBD1. The CDR3 totals 13 residues. Germline V gene lookup returns CDR1 SQVTM and CDR2 ANQGSEA. J was trimmed by 3 bases and V by 3 bases; bases with no gene match: 3. The CDR3 coding sequence is TGCAGCGTTGAGACAGGGGGAGACTACGAGCAGTACTTC. Encoded protein: CSVETGGDYEQYF.

The chain has TRBV9 and TRBJ2-5; D is perhaps TRBD2 (6 bases). Germline V gene lookup returns CDR1 SGDLS and CDR2 YYNGEE. CDR3 size: 14 residues. The V gene lost 5 bases and the J gene lost 2 bases, with 13 bases spanning the gap. CDR3 loop: CASSRIGGQETQYF. The DNA for the CDR3 is TGTGCCAGCAGTCGGATCGGGGGACAAGAGACCCAGTACTTC.

This clonotype occurred many times. CDR3 loop: CASSFRTTPEQFF. The CDR3 nucleotides read TGTGCCAGCAGCTTCAGGACCACTCCTGAGCAGTTCTTC. V usage is TRBV7-9 and J usage is TRBJ2-1; the D is unclear. This CDR3 has 13 amino acids. V was pared by 3 bases and J by 9 bases, with 12 bases between. Germline CDR1 reads SEHNR; CDR2 reads FQNEAQ (reference sequence).

This clonotype was observed at least ten times. J is TRBJ1-4 and V is TRBV30; 9 nucleotides line up with TRBD1. Germline V gene lookup returns CDR1 GTSNPN and CDR2 SVGIG (reference sequence). CDR3 length: 14 residues. Germline trimming cut 3 bases from V and 7 bases from J; bases unmatched to any gene: 6. The CDR3 is CAWRPQGAIEKLFF. In nucleotides, the CDR3 is TGTGCCTGGAGACCACAGGGGGCGATTGAAAAACTGTTTTTT.

The V call is TRBV6-2 or TRBV6-3, the J call TRBJ1-2, with D possibly being TRBD1 (6 bases). CDR3 length: 15 residues. The V gene lost 2 bases and the J gene lost 5 bases, with 15 bases spanning the gap. The V gene's germline CDR1 is MNHEY and CDR2 SVGEGT. This CDR3 reads CASSYRGQPWYGYTF. The CDR3 bases are TGTGCCAGCAGTTACCGCGGACAGCCATGGTATGGCTACACCTTC.